Here is one T cell receptor beta chain with its context. The record originates from a study of blood T cell repertoires in COVID-19. Authors' data handling: Nucleated cell counts were estimated from reference gene primer amplification. The repertoire was sequenced with immunoSEQ multiplex PCR; TCRdb's copy has only in-frame clones and lacks some. That table gives V, J and clone size, and the DNA gave D and trimming. This sample has hundreds of thousands of clones; over 85% occur once, and the top ten carry around 2.6%. Among Cohort 3 donors, those recovered had two negative PCRs, clearance, or symptom resolution. The sequence derives from a man aged 60 to 69 who had recovered from COVID-19. Sequencing used PBMCs or T cells enriched from blood (not recorded which).

In nucleotides, the CDR3 is TGTGCCATCGGGAAGCGGGGGGCACCGCAGAACACCGGGGAGCTGTTTTTT. Protein product: CAIGKRGAPQNTGELFF. The chain recombines TRBV10-3 with TRBJ2-2; TRBD2 matches 9 bases. Germline values: CDR1 ENHRY, CDR2 SYGVKD. The trim removed 8 bases at V and 1 base at J, leaving 11 bases unmatched. This CDR3 has 17 residues.